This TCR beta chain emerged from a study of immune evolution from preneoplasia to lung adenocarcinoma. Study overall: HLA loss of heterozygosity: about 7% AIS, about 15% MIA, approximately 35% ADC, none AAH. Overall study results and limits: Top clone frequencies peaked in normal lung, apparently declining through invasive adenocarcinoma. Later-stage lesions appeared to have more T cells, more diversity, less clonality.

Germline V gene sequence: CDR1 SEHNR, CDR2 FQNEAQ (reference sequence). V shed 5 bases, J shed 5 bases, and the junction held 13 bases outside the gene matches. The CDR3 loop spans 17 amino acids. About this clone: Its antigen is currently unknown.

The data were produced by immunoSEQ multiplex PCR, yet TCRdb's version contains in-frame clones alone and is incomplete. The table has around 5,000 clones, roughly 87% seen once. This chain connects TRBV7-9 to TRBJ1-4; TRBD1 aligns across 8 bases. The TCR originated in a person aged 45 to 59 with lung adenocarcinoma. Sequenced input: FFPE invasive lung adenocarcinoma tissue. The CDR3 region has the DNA TGTGCCAGCAGCCAGGGACAGGCATTCGGGTTAAATGAAAAACTGTTTTTT. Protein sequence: CASSQGQAFGLNEKLFF.